These 5 T cell receptor beta chains share one sample of origin, sequenced in a study of blood T cells in healthy people across ages. Together with a sample-barcoded 5' primer, a J-beta primer mix was included in a second PCR lasting about 7 to 11 cycles. TCRdb re-derived calls from the 5' RACE reads in MiXCR, one entry per CDR3 protein. The table includes fewer than 700,000 distinct CDR3 sequences, roughly 48% detected once. Input material: blood. The receptors were sampled from a man older than 75 in good health.

V gene TRBV10-3 combines with J gene TRBJ2-3; D not resolved. The CDR3 covers 12 residues. The V gene lost 8 bases and the J gene lost 4 bases, with 10 bases spanning the gap. Germline values: CDR1 ENHRY, CDR2 SYGVKD. This CDR3 is CAIGPGPDTQYF. The CDR3, as DNA: TGTGCCATCGGTCCCGGCCCAGATACGCAGTATTTT.

The table lists this clonotype with a few counts. The chain has TRBV6-2 or TRBV6-3 and TRBJ2-3, with TRBD2 matching 11 bases. After removal of 6 bases from V and 2 bases from J, the junction contained 4 bases not matched to a gene. CDR1 and CDR2 from the germline V gene are MNHEY and SVGEGT. The CDR3 consists of 15 residues. CDR3 in amino acids: CASRLAGVNTDTQYF. The CDR3 region has the DNA TGTGCCAGCAGACTAGCGGGAGTGAACACAGATACGCAGTATTTT.

This clonotype came up many times. A much larger clone lies one base from this, so it may be a read error. The chain joins TRBV6-5 to TRBJ2-7; perhaps TRBD1 as D (7 bases). Deletions cut 4 bases from V and 7 bases from J, with 14 bases between. The CDR3 has 13 amino acids. Per germline, CDR1 MNHEY and CDR2 SVGAGI. The CDR3 DNA sequence: TGTGCCAGCAGTTCAGGGGGGTCGAATGAGCAGTACTTC. Protein: CASSSGGSNEQYF.

This clonotype was recorded a few times. The chain uses TRBV6-6 and TRBJ1-2, with 10 bases that match TRBD1. Germline loops: CDR1 MNHNY, CDR2 SVGAGI (reference sequence). CDR3 length equals 12 residues. V lost 8 bases to trimming and J lost 5 bases; unmatched junction nucleotides: 2. This CDR3 is CASEDRGYGYTF. DNA of the CDR3: TGTGCCAGCGAGGACAGGGGGTATGGCTACACCTTC.

The chain carries TRBV6-2 or TRBV6-3 and TRBJ2-5, with TRBD2 matching over 7 bases. The CDR3 covers 16 residues. The V segment lost 1 base and the J segment 11 bases; nucleotides outside the gene matches: 16. Per germline, CDR1 MNHEY and CDR2 SVGEGT. The CDR3 protein is CASSYFPSGLGNEQYF. CDR3 nucleotides: TGTGCCAGCAGTTACTTCCCTAGCGGTTTGGGGAATGAGCAGTACTTC.